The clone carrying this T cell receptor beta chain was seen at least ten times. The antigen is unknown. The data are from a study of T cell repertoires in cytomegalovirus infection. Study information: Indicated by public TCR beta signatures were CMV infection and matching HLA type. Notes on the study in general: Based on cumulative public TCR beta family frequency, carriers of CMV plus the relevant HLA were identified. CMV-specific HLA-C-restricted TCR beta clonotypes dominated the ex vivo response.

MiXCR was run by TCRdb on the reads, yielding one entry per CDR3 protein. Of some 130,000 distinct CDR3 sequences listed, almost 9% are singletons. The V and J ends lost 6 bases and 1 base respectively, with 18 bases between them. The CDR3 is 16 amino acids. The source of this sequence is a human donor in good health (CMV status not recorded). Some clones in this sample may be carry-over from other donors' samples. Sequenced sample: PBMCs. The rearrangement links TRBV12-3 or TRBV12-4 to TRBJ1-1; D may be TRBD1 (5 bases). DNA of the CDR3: TGTGCCAGCAGCCGGGGGGGTCGGAAACAGAACACTGAAGCTTTCTTT. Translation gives CASSRGGRKQNTEAFF.